These 11 T cell receptor beta chains originate from one sample sequenced in a study of human versus mouse CDR3 diversity and MHC coevolution. Sequenced by immunoSEQ multiplex PCR; TCRdb stores in-frame clones only, minus some. The sample holds over 60,000 clones, 85% to 95% seen once. The source material was naive CD4+ T cells from blood. Indicated subset: CD45RO-negative CD62L-positive naive CD4 T cells. The receptors come from a person aged 30-69 years in good health.

This rearrangement joins TRBV7-2 to TRBJ1-2, with D possibly being TRBD1 (5 bases). This CDR3 spans 15 amino acids. Germline CDR1 SGHTA, CDR2 FQGNSA. The ends were cut back, 5 bases at V and 7 bases at J, with 20 bases in the middle. CDR3 in DNA: TGTGCCAGCAGCCCCAGTGGGGCCCTAGGAGTTGGCTACACCTTC. Translated: CASSPSGALGVGYTF.

The chain couples TRBV5-1 to TRBJ2-7; D unresolved. The V gene lost 4 bases and the J gene lost 11 bases, with 4 bases spanning the gap. Germline V gives CDR1 SGHRS, CDR2 YFSETQ. The CDR3 is 8 residues long. Here the CDR3 reads CASSREYF. CDR3 coding DNA: TGCGCCAGCAGCCGAGAGTACTTC.

This chain uses TRBV9 with TRBJ1-1; 7 positions agree with TRBD1. Germline values: CDR1 SGDLS, CDR2 YYNGEE. The ends lost 3 bases at V and 1 base at J; junction bases unmatched: 0. This CDR3 contains 13 residues. The CDR3 DNA reads as TGTGCCAGCAGCGGACAGGGGAACACTGAAGCTTTCTTT. Amino acid sequence: CASSGQGNTEAFF. Drawing the rest from reference TRBV9 and TRBJ1-1, the complete variable domain is DSGVTQTPKHLITATGQRVTLRCSPRSGDLSVYWYQQSLDQGLQFLIQYYNGEERAKGNILERFSAQQFPDLHSELNLSSLELGDSALYFCASSGQGNTEAFFGQGTRLTVV.

The rearrangement uses TRBV5-1 and TRBJ1-1; tentative D call: TRBD1 (6 bases). Germline CDR1 and CDR2: SGHRS and YFSETQ. CDR3 length: 15 amino acids. V lost 4 bases and J lost 5, with 18 bases in between. The CDR3 DNA sequence: TGCGCCAGCAGCCCGACGCCAGGGGCTAGGACTGAAGCTTTCTTT. This sequence encodes CASSPTPGARTEAFF.

The chain is built from TRBV18 and TRBJ1-1; the match to TRBD1 covers 9 bases. Germline values: CDR1 KGHSH, CDR2 LQKENI. This CDR3 has 15 amino acids. The V segment lost 4 bases and the J segment 1 base; nucleotides outside the gene matches: 4. The CDR3 sequence: CASSLRTGENTEAFF. The CDR3 DNA follows: TGTGCCAGCTCACTAAGGACAGGGGAGAACACTGAAGCTTTCTTT.

CDR3 nucleotide sequence: TGTGCCTGGAGTGTAGGCGGCAGGGGGAAGGATCAGCCCCAGCATTTT. Translating it yields CAWSVGGRGKDQPQHF. The V and J genes are TRBV30 and TRBJ1-5; TRBD1 aligns across 7 bases. Germline V lookup: CDR1 GTSNPN, CDR2 SVGIG (reference sequence). The CDR3 has 16 residues. The J segment lost 5 bases and the V segment lost 0 bases, leaving 10 bases of the junction unmatched.

The rearrangement joins TRBV6-1 to TRBJ2-1, with a tentative D call TRBD1 (6 bases). The CDR3 spans 17 residues. Per germline, CDR1 MNHNS and CDR2 SASEGT. Trimming pared 2 bases from V and 6 bases from J, leaving 20 bases between. CDR3: CASSEPLTPGAFNEQFF. CDR3 coding DNA: TGTGCCAGCAGTGAACCTTTGACCCCAGGGGCCTTCAATGAGCAGTTCTTC.

The rearrangement joins TRBV5-1 to TRBJ1-4; TRBD1 might be the D (6 bases). Trimming pared 0 bases from V and 3 bases from J, leaving 9 bases between. Germline CDR1 SGHRS, CDR2 YFSETQ. The length of the CDR3 is 15 residues. The CDR3 DNA is TGCGCCAGCAGCTTGGCCGGACAGCCTAATGAAAAACTGTTTTTT. It encodes CASSLAGQPNEKLFF.

This clone was seen a single time. The gene calls are TRBV11-3 and TRBJ1-5; D perhaps matches TRBD1 (6 bases). Trimming left V 2 bases short and J 6 bases short, with 8 bases between. Germline values: CDR1 SGHNT, CDR2 YENEEA. CDR3 size: 13 residues. CDR3 in amino acids: CASSLLQGQPQHF. The DNA of the CDR3 is TGTGCCAGCAGCTTATTACAGGGTCAGCCCCAGCATTTT.

V gene TRBV2 combines with J gene TRBJ1-1; TRBD1 matches 8 bases. This CDR3 is 14 amino acids long. V was clipped by 4 bases and J by 1 base; unmatched bases: 2. The germline V gene has CDR1 SNHLY and CDR2 FYNNEI. CDR3 DNA: TGTGCCAGCAGTGGACAGGGGCCGAACACTGAAGCTTTCTTT. Residues: CASSGQGPNTEAFF.

J is TRBJ2-3 and V is TRBV11-3; D possibly corresponds to TRBD2 (5 bases). The length of the CDR3 is 16 residues. Trimming took 7 bases from V and 1 from J, leaving 18 bases between them. CDR1 and CDR2 (germline): SGHNT, YENEEA. This chain's CDR3 is CASNSLWGEGTDTQYF. Here the CDR3 DNA reads TGTGCCAGCAACTCCCTTTGGGGAGAGGGCACAGATACGCAGTATTTT.